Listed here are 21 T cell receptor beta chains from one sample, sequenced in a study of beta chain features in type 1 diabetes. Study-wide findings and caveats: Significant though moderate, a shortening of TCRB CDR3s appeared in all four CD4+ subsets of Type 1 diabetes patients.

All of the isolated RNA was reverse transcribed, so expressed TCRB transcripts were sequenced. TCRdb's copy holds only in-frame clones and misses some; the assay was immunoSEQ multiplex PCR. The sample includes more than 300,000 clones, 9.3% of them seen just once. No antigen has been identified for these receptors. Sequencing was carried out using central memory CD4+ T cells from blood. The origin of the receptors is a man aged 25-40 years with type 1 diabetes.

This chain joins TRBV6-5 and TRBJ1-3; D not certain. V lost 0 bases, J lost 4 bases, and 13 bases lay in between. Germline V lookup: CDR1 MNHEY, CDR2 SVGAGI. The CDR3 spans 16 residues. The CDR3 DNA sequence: TGTGCCAGCAGTTACTCGAATGGAGGGCTGGGAAACACCATATATTTT. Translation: CASSYSNGGLGNTIYF.

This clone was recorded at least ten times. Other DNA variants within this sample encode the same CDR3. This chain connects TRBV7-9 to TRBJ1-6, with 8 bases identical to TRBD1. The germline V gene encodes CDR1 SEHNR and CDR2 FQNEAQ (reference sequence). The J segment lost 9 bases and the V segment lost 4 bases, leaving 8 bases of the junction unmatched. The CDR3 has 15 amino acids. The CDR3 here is CASSWGQVGRSPLHF. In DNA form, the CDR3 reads TGTGCCAGCAGCTGGGGACAGGTCGGTCGTTCACCCCTCCACTTT.

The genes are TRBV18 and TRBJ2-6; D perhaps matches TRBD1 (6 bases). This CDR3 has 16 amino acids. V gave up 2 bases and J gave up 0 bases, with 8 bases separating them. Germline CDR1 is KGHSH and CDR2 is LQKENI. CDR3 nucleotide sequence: TGTGCCAGCTCACCAACGGACAGCTCTGGGGCCAACGTCCTGACTTTC. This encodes CASSPTDSSGANVLTF.

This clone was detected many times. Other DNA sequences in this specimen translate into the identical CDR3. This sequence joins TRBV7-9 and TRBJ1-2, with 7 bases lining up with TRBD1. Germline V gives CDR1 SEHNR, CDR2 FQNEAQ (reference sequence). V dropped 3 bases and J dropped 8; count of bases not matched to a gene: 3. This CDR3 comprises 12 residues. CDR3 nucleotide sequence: TGTGCCAGCAGCTTCCAGGGGGGCGGCTACACCTTC. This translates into CASSFQGGGYTF.

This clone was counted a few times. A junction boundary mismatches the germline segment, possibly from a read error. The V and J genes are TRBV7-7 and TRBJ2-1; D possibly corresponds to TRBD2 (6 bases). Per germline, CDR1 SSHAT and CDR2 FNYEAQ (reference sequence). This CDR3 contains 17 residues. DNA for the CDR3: TGTGCTAGCAGCTTAATGGTAGTGGCGGGAACCTACAATGAGCAGTTCTTC. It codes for CASSLMVVAGTYNEQFF.

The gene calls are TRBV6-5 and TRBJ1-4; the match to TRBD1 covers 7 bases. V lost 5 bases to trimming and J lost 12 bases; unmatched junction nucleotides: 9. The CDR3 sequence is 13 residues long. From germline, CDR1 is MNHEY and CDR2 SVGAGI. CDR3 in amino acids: CASSRWDSTELFF. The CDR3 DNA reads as TGTGCCAGCAGTCGTTGGGACAGTACGGAACTGTTTTTT.

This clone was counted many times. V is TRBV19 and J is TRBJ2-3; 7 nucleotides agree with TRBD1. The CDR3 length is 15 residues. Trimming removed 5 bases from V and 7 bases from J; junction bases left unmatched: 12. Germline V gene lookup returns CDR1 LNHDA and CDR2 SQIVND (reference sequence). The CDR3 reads CASSRMGQTYNTQYF. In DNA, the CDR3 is TGTGCCAGTAGTCGAATGGGACAGACGTATAATACGCAGTATTTT. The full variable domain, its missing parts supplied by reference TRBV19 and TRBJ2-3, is DGGITQSPKYLFRKEGQNVTLSCEQNLNHDAMYWYRQDPGQGLRLIYYSQIVNDFQKGDIAEGYSVSREKKESFPLTVTSAQKNPTAFYLCASSRMGQTYNTQYFGPGTRLTVL.

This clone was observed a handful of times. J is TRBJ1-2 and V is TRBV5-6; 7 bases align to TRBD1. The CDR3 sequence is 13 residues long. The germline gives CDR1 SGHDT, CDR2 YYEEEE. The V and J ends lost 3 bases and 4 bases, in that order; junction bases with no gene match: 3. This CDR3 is CASSWQGGYGYTF. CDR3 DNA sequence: TGTGCCAGCAGCTGGCAGGGGGGCTATGGCTACACCTTC.

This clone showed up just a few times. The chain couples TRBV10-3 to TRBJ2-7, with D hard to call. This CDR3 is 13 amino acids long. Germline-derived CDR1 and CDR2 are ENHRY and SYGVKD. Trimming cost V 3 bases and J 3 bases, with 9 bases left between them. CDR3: CAISDNPDYEQYF. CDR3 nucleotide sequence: TGTGCCATCAGTGATAACCCGGACTACGAGCAGTACTTC.

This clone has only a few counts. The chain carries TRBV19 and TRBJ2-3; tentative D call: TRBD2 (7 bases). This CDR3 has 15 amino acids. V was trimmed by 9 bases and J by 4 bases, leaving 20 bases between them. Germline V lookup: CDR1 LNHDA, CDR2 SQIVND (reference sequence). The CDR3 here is CASASGGQGSDTQYF. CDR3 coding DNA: TGTGCCAGCGCTTCGGGGGGTCAGGGGTCAGATACGCAGTATTTT.

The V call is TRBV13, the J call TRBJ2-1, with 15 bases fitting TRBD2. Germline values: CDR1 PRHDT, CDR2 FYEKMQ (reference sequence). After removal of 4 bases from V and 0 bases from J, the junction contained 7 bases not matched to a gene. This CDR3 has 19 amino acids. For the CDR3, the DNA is TGTGCCAGCAGCTCGGGACTAGCGGGGGGCTCGAGCTCCTACAATGAGCAGTTCTTC. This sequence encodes CASSSGLAGGSSSYNEQFF.

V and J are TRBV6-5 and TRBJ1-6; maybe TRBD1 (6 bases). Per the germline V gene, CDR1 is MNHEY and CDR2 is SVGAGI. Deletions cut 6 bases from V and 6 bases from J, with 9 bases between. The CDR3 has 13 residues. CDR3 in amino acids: CASRQGSNSPLHF. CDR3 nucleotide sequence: TGTGCCAGCAGACAGGGTAGTAATTCACCCCTCCACTTT.

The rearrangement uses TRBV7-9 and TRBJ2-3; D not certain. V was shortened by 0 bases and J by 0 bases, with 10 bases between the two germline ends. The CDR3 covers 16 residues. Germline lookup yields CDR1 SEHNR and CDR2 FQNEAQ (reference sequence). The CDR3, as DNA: TGTGCCAGCAGCTTAGCGCCGGATTCTAGCACAGATACGCAGTATTTT. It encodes CASSLAPDSSTDTQYF. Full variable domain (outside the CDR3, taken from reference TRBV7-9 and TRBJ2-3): DTGVSQNPRHKITKRGQNVTFRCDPISEHNRLYWYRQTLGQGPEFLTYFQNEAQLEKSRLLSDRFSAERPKGSFSTLEIQRTEQGDSAMYLCASSLAPDSSTDTQYFGPGTRLTVL.

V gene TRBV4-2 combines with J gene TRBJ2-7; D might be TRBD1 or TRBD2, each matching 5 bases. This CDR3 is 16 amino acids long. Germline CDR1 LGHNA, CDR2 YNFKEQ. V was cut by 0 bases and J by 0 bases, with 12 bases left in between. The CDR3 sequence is CASSQDLWGSSYEQYF. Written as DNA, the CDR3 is TGTGCCAGCAGCCAAGACTTGTGGGGGAGCTCCTACGAGCAGTACTTC.

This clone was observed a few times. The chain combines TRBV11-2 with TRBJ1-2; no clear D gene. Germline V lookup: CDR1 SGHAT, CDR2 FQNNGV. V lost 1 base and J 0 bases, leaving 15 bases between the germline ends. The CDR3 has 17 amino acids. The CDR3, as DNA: TGTGCCAGCAGCTTAGGGCACCTTATCCCAGCTAACTATGGCTACACCTTC. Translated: CASSLGHLIPANYGYTF.

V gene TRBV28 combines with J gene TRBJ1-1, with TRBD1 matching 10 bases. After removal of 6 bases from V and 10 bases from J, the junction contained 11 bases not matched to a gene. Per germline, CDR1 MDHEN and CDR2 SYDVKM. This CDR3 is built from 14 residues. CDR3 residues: CASSSGDRGSRAFF. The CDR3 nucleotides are TGTGCCAGCAGCTCCGGGGACAGGGGCTCTAGAGCTTTCTTT.

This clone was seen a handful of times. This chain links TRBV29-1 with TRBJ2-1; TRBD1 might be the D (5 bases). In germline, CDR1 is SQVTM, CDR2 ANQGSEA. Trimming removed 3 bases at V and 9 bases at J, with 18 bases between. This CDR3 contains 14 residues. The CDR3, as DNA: TGCAGCGTTGAGGCCCTCCAGGGTAGGGCTGAGCAGTTCTTC. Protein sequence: CSVEALQGRAEQFF.

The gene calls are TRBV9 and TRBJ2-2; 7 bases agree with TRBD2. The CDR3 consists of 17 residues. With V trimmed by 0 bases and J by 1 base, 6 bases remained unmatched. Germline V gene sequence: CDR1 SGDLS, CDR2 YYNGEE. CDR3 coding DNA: TGTGCCAGCAGCGTAGTGGCGGGGGTTATGAACACCGGGGAGCTGTTTTTT. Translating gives CASSVVAGVMNTGELFF.

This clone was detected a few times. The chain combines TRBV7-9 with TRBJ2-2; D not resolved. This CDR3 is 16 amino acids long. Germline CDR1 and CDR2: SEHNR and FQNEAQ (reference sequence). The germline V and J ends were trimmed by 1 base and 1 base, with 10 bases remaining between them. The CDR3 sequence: CASSLDPVMNTGELFF. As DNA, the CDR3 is TGTGCCAGCAGCTTAGATCCAGTGATGAACACCGGGGAGCTGTTTTTT.

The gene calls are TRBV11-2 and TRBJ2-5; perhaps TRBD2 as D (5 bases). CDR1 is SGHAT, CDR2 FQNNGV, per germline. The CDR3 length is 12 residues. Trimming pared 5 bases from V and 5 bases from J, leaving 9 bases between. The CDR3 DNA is TGTGCCAGCAGCGGGGAGAGCGAGACCCAGTACTTC. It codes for CASSGESETQYF. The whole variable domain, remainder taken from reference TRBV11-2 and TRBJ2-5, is EAGVAQSPRYKIIEKRQSVAFWCNPISGHATLYWYQQILGQGPKLLIQFQNNGVVDDSQLPKDRFSAERLKGVDSTLKIQPAKLEDSAVYLCASSGESETQYFGPGTRLLVL.

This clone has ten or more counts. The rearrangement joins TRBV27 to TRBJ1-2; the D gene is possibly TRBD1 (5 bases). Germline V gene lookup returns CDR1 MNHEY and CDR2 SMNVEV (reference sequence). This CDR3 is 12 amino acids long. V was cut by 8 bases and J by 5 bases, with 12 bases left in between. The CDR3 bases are TGTGCCAGCCGACGTGACAGATATGGCTACACCTTC. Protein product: CASRRDRYGYTF.